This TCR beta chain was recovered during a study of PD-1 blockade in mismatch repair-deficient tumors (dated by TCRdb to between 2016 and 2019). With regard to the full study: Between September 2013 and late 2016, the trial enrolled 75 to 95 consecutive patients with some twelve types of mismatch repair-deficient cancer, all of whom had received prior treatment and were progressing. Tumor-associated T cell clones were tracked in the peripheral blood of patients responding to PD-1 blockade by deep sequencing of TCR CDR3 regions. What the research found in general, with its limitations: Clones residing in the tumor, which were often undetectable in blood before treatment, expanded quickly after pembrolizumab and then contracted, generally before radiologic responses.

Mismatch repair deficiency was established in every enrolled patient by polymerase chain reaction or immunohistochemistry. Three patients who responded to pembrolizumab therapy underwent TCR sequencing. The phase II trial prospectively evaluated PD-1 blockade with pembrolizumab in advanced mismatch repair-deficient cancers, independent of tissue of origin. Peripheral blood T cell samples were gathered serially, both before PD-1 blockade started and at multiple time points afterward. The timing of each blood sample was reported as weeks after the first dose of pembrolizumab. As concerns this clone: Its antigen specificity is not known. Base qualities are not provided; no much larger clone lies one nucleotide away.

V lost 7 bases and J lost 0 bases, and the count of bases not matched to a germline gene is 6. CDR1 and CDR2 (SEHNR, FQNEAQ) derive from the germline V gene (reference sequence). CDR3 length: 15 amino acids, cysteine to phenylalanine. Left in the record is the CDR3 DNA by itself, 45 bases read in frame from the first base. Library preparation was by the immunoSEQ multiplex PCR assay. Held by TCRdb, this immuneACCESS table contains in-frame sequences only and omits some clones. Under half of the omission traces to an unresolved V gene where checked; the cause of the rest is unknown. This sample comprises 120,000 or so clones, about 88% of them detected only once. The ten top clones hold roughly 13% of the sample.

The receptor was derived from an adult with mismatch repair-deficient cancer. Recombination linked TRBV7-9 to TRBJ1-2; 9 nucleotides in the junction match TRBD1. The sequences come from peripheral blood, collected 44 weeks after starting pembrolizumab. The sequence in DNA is TGTGCCAGCATTACAGGGGGCGGCTCTAACTATGGCTACACCTTC. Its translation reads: CASITGGGSNYGYTF.